These T cell receptor beta chains were read from a single sample in a study of blood T cell repertoires in COVID-19. The assay was immunoSEQ multiplex PCR, and TCRdb's table has in-frame clones only and misses some. This table holds approximately 120,000 clones, around 74% found once. Sequencing input: peripheral blood. These receptors were collected from a man aged 80 or over with COVID-19, enrolled during active disease. The CDR3 runs from the conserved cysteine through the conserved F or W. D genes are given only for firm matches. The size entry is marked missing in some rows and otherwise reads once, few, many or a size class.

-,TRBV6-5,14,-,TRBJ1-1,CASTYVGRETEAFF,TGTGCCAGCACCTATGTGGGGAGGGAAACTGAAGCTTTCTTT
TRBD1,TRBV4-1,16,-,TRBJ2-5,CASSLVPGQGLETQYF,TGCGCCAGCAGCCTCGTCCCGGGACAGGGTTTAGAGACCCAGTACTTC
TRBD2,TRBV11-2,16,-,TRBJ2-1,CASSTRTSGRENEQFF,TGTGCCAGCAGCACTCGGACTAGCGGGAGGGAGAATGAGCAGTTCTTC
TRBD2,TRBV9,17,-,TRBJ2-2,CASRGLAGDGITGELFF,TGTGCCAGCAGGGGACTAGCGGGAGATGGGATCACCGGGGAGCTGTTTTTT
-,TRBV19,15,-,TRBJ1-5,CASSIGGGLWQPQHF,TGTGCCAGTAGTATCGGGGGGGGATTATGGCAGCCCCAGCATTTT
TRBD2,TRBV5-8,16,-,TRBJ2-5,CASSLFLAGVGETQYF,TGTGCCAGCAGCTTGTTTCTAGCGGGAGTAGGTGAGACCCAGTACTTC
TRBD1,TRBV5-1,13,-,TRBJ1-1,CASGEQGFTEAFF,TGCGCCAGCGGGGAACAGGGGTTCACTGAAGCTTTCTTT
-,TRBV21-1,16,few,TRBJ2-1,CASSKLSGPKGCEQFF,TGTGCCAGCAGCAAGCTAAGCGGGCCAAAGGGGTGTGAGCAGTTCTTC
TRBD2,TRBV9,17,-,TRBJ2-3,CASSKTSGSAAADTQYF,TGTGCCAGCAGCAAGACTAGCGGGAGTGCAGCAGCAGATACGCAGTATTTT
-,TRBV15,15,few,TRBJ1-2,CATSTWGVPGDGYTF,TGTGCCACCAGCACCTGGGGGGTGCCCGGGGATGGCTACACCTTC
-,TRBV27,14,-,TRBJ2-2,CASSFSVNTGELFF,TGTGCCAGCAGTTTCTCAGTGAACACCGGGGAGCTGTTTTTT
-,TRBV11-1,16,-,TRBJ2-7,CASSLGGGALAYEQYF,TGTGCCAGCAGCTTAGGAGGGGGGGCCCTTGCCTACGAGCAGTACTTC
-,TRBV4-1,13,-,TRBJ2-2,CASSYQGSGELFF,TGCGCCAGCAGCTACCAGGGATCCGGGGAGCTGTTTTTT
TRBD1,TRBV4-3,15,-,TRBJ2-7,CASSQTRTGSYEQYF,TGCGCCAGCAGCCAAACACGGACAGGATCCTACGAGCAGTACTTC
TRBD2,TRBV7-9,14,many,TRBJ2-7,CASSLGGRAYEQYF,TGTGCCAGCAGCTTAGGCGGGAGGGCCTACGAGCAGTACTTC
TRBD1,TRBV28,17,once,TRBJ2-7,CASSTPGTGPYPYEQYF,TGTGCCAGCAGCACCCCTGGGACAGGACCATACCCCTACGAGCAGTACTTC
TRBD1,TRBV11-3,15,-,TRBJ1-3,CASSSGQGSGNTIYF,TGTGCCAGCAGCTCTGGACAGGGCTCTGGAAACACCATATATTTT
TRBD1,TRBV7-9,14,few,TRBJ1-6,CASRLTGGNSPLHF,TGTGCCAGCAGATTGACAGGGGGTAATTCACCCCTCCACTTT
-,TRBV7-2,17,-,TRBJ1-3,CASSLRARAFSGNTIYF,TGTGCCAGCAGCTTGCGGGCGAGGGCCTTCTCTGGAAACACCATATATTTT
TRBD1,TRBV28,12,-,TRBJ1-2,CASAGQAYGYTF,TGTGCCAGCGCTGGACAGGCCTATGGCTACACCTTC
TRBD2,TRBV28,13,-,TRBJ2-1,CASATSGYNEQFF,TGTGCCAGCGCGACTAGCGGTTACAATGAGCAGTTCTTC
-,TRBV19,16,-,TRBJ1-6,CASSPQGQSYNSPLHF,TGTGCCAGTAGTCCGCAGGGACAATCCTATAATTCACCCCTCCACTTT
-,TRBV19,12,-,TRBJ1-5,CASRLERGPQHF,TGTGCCAGTAGGTTAGAGCGGGGGCCCCAGCATTTT
-,TRBV5-5,14,-,TRBJ2-7,CASSPRSVSYEQYF,TGTGCCAGCAGCCCTCGGAGCGTTTCCTACGAGCAGTACTTC
-,TRBV7-9,13,-,TRBJ1-1,CASSAGREVGAFF,TGTGCCAGCAGCGCCGGCAGGGAAGTAGGAGCTTTCTTT
-,TRBV20-1,8,few,TRBJ2-5,CSAGTQYF,TGCAGCGCCGGGACCCAGTACTTC
TRBD2,TRBV11-2,15,-,TRBJ2-2,CASSLGLENTGELFF,TGTGCCAGCAGTCTGGGACTAGAGAACACCGGGGAGCTGTTTTTT
-,TRBV9,15,-,TRBJ1-1,CASSVDSGSNTEAFF,TGTGCCAGCAGCGTAGATTCCGGTTCGAACACTGAAGCTTTCTTT
-,TRBV6-5,12,once,TRBJ2-1,CASSNRVNEQFF,TGTGCCAGCAGTAACAGGGTTAATGAGCAGTTCTTC
-,TRBV7-8,14,-,TRBJ1-2,CASSLEPLDYGYTF,TGTGCCAGCAGCTTAGAGCCGCTTGACTATGGCTACACCTTC
-,TRBV5-1,13,-,TRBJ2-5,CASSLTNPETQYF,TGCGCCAGCAGCTTAACAAACCCAGAGACCCAGTACTTC
TRBD1,TRBV28,14,-,TRBJ1-2,CASSLVDRGNGYTF,TGTGCCAGCAGTTTAGTGGACAGGGGAAATGGCTACACCTTC
-,TRBV21-1,15,-,TRBJ2-7,CASSKALWSTHEQYF,TGTGCCAGCAGCAAAGCGCTTTGGAGTACCCACGAGCAGTACTTC
TRBD1,TRBV15,16,-,TRBJ1-1,CATSRGEGQKNTEAFF,TGTGCCACCAGCAGAGGAGAGGGACAGAAGAACACTGAAGCTTTCTTT
TRBD2,TRBV11-2,15,-,TRBJ2-3,CASTILAGDADTQYF,TGTGCCAGCACCATACTAGCGGGAGATGCAGATACGCAGTATTTT
TRBD1,TRBV3-1/TRBV3-2,14,-,TRBJ1-4,CASSSGQGWEKLFF,TGTGCCAGCAGCTCCGGACAGGGTTGGGAAAAACTGTTTTTT
TRBD2,TRBV5-4,17,-,TRBJ2-2,CASSLLTSGRSGGELFF,TGTGCCAGCAGCTTGCTGACTAGCGGGAGGAGCGGCGGGGAGCTGTTTTTT
TRBD1,TRBV28,14,few,TRBJ2-7,CASRGRQGSYEQYF,TGTGCCAGCAGGGGGCGACAGGGGTCCTACGAGCAGTACTTC
TRBD2,TRBV4-2,16,-,TRBJ2-2,CASSQDWGGFTGELFF,TGTGCCAGCAGCCAAGATTGGGGAGGGTTCACCGGGGAGCTGTTTTTT
TRBD2,TRBV5-1,16,-,TRBJ2-1,CASSRRLAGQNNEQFF,TGCGCCAGCAGCCGTCGACTAGCGGGACAGAACAATGAGCAGTTCTTC
-,TRBV19,13,once,TRBJ1-1,CASSISARGRAFF,TGTGCCAGTAGTATTTCGGCCCGCGGGAGAGCTTTCTTT
TRBD1,TRBV7-9,14,-,TRBJ2-2,CASSDRGNTGELFF,TGTGCCAGCAGCGACAGGGGGAACACCGGGGAGCTGTTTTTT
TRBD1,TRBV14,14,-,TRBJ1-2,CASSQITGDYGYTF,TGTGCCAGCAGCCAGATAACAGGGGACTATGGCTACACCTTC
-,TRBV28,13,-,TRBJ1-6,CGHRRTYNSPLHF,TGTGGGCATCGGAGGACCTATAATTCACCCCTCCACTTT
TRBD2,TRBV30,12,-,TRBJ2-5,CAWKGGQETQYF,TGTGCCTGGAAGGGAGGGCAAGAGACCCAGTACTTC
-,TRBV19,13,-,TRBJ1-5,CASSMEGYQPQHF,TGTGCCAGTAGTATGGAGGGGTATCAGCCCCAGCATTTT
-,TRBV18,15,-,TRBJ1-5,CASSPVGVSNQPQHF,TGTGCCAGCTCACCAGTCGGGGTTAGCAATCAGCCCCAGCATTTT
-,TRBV4-3,17,-,TRBJ1-4,CASSPDEGRATNEKLFF,TGCGCCAGCAGCCCAGATGAGGGGAGGGCAACTAATGAAAAACTGTTTTTT
TRBD1,TRBV27,13,-,TRBJ1-6,CASSLPDRAPLHF,TGTGCCAGCAGTTTACCCGACAGGGCGCCCCTCCACTTT
-,TRBV7-2,12,-,TRBJ2-3,CASSPGIGTQYF,TGTGCCAGCAGCCCTGGAATCGGGACGCAGTATTTT
-,TRBV12-3/TRBV12-4,13,-,TRBJ2-7,CASSFLQSYEQYF,TGTGCCAGCAGTTTTCTGCAGTCCTACGAGCAGTACTTC
TRBD1,TRBV5-6,14,-,TRBJ2-7,CASTLLGQGYEQYF,TGTGCCAGCACCTTGCTGGGACAGGGGTACGAGCAGTACTTC
-,TRBV5-1,13,-,TRBJ2-5,CASRQTLGETQYF,TGCGCCAGCCGACAGACACTGGGAGAGACCCAGTACTTC
TRBD1,TRBV19,13,-,TRBJ2-2,CAGTDANTGELFF,TGTGCCGGGACAGACGCGAACACCGGGGAGCTGTTTTTT